Listed below are T cell receptor beta chains from one sample, sequenced in a study of spatial heterogeneity in lung cancer. TCRdb recomputed calls from the 5' RACE reads with MiXCR, one row per CDR3 protein. The sample includes roughly 72,000 distinct CDR3 sequences, 8% to 9.5% of them seen just once. The sample consisted of PBMCs, taken at follow-up. The receptors originated from a female donor with early-stage non-small cell lung cancer. The CDR3 runs from the conserved cysteine through the conserved F or W. Each record gives: clone size, CDR3 length, V gene, D gene, J gene, CDR3 protein, CDR3 DNA. D genes are given only for firm matches. Not every row has a clone size; where given, it reads once, few, many or a size class.

size: many
length: 12
V: TRBV9
D: .
J: TRBJ2-1
CDR3: CASSQGVHEQFF
DNA: TGTGCCAGCAGCCAGGGAGTACATGAGCAGTTCTTC

size: many
length: 14
V: TRBV10-3
D: .
J: TRBJ2-7
CDR3: CAISTGTLTYEQYF
DNA: TGTGCCATCAGCACCGGGACACTTACCTACGAGCAGTACTTC

size: .
length: 15
V: TRBV5-1
D: .
J: TRBJ2-2
CDR3: CASSSGDSVTGELFF
DNA: TGCGCCAGCAGCTCGGGGGATAGCGTCACCGGGGAGCTGTTTTTT

size: many
length: 16
V: TRBV3-1
D: TRBD2
J: TRBJ2-1
CDR3: CASSTAAGSSYNEQFF
DNA: TGTGCCAGCAGCACTGCAGCGGGGAGCTCCTACAATGAGCAGTTCTTC

size: many
length: 14
V: TRBV13
D: TRBD2
J: TRBJ2-5
CDR3: CASSSAGGGETQYF
DNA: TGTGCCAGCAGCTCAGCGGGAGGAGGAGAGACCCAGTACTTC

size: many
length: 14
V: TRBV12-3/TRBV12-4
D: .
J: TRBJ2-1
CDR3: CASSPRTDYNEQFF
DNA: TGTGCCAGCAGTCCCCGGACAGATTACAATGAGCAGTTCTTC

size: many
length: 16
V: TRBV12-3/TRBV12-4
D: TRBD1
J: TRBJ1-5
CDR3: CASSYVQGGGNQPQHF
DNA: TGTGCCAGCAGTTACGTACAGGGGGGAGGCAATCAGCCCCAGCATTTT

size: many
length: 13
V: TRBV6-4
D: .
J: TRBJ1-1
CDR3: CASSATRNTEAFF
DNA: TGTGCCAGCAGTGCCACAAGGAACACTGAAGCTTTCTTT

size: many
length: 13
V: TRBV7-9
D: .
J: TRBJ1-2
CDR3: CASSRGQPYGYTF
DNA: TGTGCCAGCAGCCGCGGACAGCCTTATGGCTACACCTTC

size: few
length: 15
V: TRBV12-3/TRBV12-4
D: TRBD1
J: TRBJ2-1
CDR3: CASSSGQGERDEQFF
DNA: TGTGCCAGCAGTTCCGGACAGGGAGAGAGGGATGAGCAGTTCTTC

size: many
length: 14
V: TRBV24-1
D: TRBD1
J: TRBJ2-1
CDR3: CATGYRGIGNEQFF
DNA: TGTGCCACCGGGTACAGGGGGATTGGCAATGAGCAGTTCTTC

size: few
length: 15
V: TRBV15
D: .
J: TRBJ2-3
CDR3: CATSPPGDFTDTQYF
DNA: TGTGCCACCAGCCCACCAGGGGATTTCACAGATACGCAGTATTTT

size: many
length: 15
V: TRBV14
D: .
J: TRBJ2-3
CDR3: CASSLSGQVSDTQYF
DNA: TGTGCCAGCAGCCTAAGCGGGCAAGTTTCAGATACGCAGTATTTT

size: many
length: 15
V: TRBV4-1
D: .
J: TRBJ2-1
CDR3: CASSQEPSRLGEQFF
DNA: TGCGCCAGCAGCCAAGAGCCTAGTCGACTTGGGGAGCAGTTCTTC

size: many
length: 19
V: TRBV5-4
D: TRBD2
J: TRBJ2-5
CDR3: CASSLGGLSQSTLGGTQYF
DNA: TGTGCCAGCAGCTTGGGGGGACTATCCCAAAGTACTCTTGGGGGGACCCAGTACTTC

size: many
length: 11
V: TRBV20-1
D: .
J: TRBJ2-3
CDR3: CSARATDTQYF
DNA: TGCAGTGCTAGAGCAACAGATACGCAGTATTTT

size: many
length: 14
V: TRBV25-1
D: TRBD1
J: TRBJ1-1
CDR3: CASSAGQGNTEAFF
DNA: TGTGCCAGCAGTGCGGGACAGGGGAACACTGAAGCTTTCTTT

size: many
length: 15
V: TRBV5-1
D: TRBD2
J: TRBJ2-3
CDR3: CASKLTSGLTDTQYF
DNA: TGCGCCAGCAAACTGACTAGCGGGTTAACAGATACGCAGTATTTT

size: many
length: 15
V: TRBV30
D: TRBD2
J: TRBJ2-1
CDR3: CAWSVTGLPRGEQFF
DNA: TGTGCCTGGAGTGTAACGGGACTACCAAGAGGGGAGCAGTTCTTC

size: .
length: 17
V: TRBV4-1
D: TRBD2
J: TRBJ2-1
CDR3: CASSQDRTSGRANEQFF
DNA: TGCGCCAGCAGCCAAGACCGAACTAGCGGGAGAGCCAATGAGCAGTTCTTC

size: many
length: 11
V: TRBV27
D: .
J: TRBJ1-5
CDR3: CTSSLGPAQHF
DNA: TGCACCAGCAGTTTGGGTCCGGCCCAGCATTTT

size: many
length: 13
V: TRBV20-1
D: .
J: TRBJ2-7
CDR3: CSAKTGALDEQYF
DNA: TGCAGTGCTAAGACGGGAGCGCTGGACGAGCAGTACTTC

size: .
length: 14
V: TRBV20-1
D: .
J: TRBJ1-6
CDR3: CSARDTGQNSPLHF
DNA: TGCAGTGCTAGAGATACGGGACAAAATTCACCCCTCCACTTT

size: many
length: 11
V: TRBV6-2/TRBV6-3
D: .
J: TRBJ2-1
CDR3: CASSYFNEQFF
DNA: TGTGCCAGCAGTTACTTTAATGAGCAGTTCTTC

size: few
length: 12
V: TRBV7-2
D: .
J: TRBJ2-2
CDR3: CASSSQIRELFF
DNA: TGTGCCAGCAGCTCGCAAATCAGGGAGCTGTTTTTT

size: many
length: 13
V: TRBV7-3
D: .
J: TRBJ2-3
CDR3: CASSFGGGDTQYF
DNA: TGTGCCAGCAGCTTTGGGGGAGGAGATACGCAGTATTTT

size: .
length: 16
V: TRBV7-3
D: .
J: TRBJ2-3
CDR3: CASSSFSGTSTDTQYF
DNA: TGTGCCAGCAGCTCCTTTAGCGGAACTAGCACAGATACGCAGTATTTT

size: many
length: 14
V: TRBV5-4
D: .
J: TRBJ2-7
CDR3: CASSTPGITYEQYF
DNA: TGTGCCAGCAGCACTCCGGGTATCACCTACGAGCAGTACTTC

size: many
length: 16
V: TRBV6-2/TRBV6-3
D: TRBD1
J: TRBJ2-2
CDR3: CASRMFRDRGTGELFF
DNA: TGTGCCAGCAGAATGTTCCGGGACAGGGGCACCGGGGAGCTGTTTTTT

size: many
length: 16
V: TRBV7-8
D: TRBD2
J: TRBJ2-1
CDR3: CASSSSRLAGGGEQFF
DNA: TGTGCCAGCAGCTCCTCACGGCTAGCGGGAGGAGGGGAGCAGTTCTTC

size: .
length: 14
V: TRBV2
D: TRBD2
J: TRBJ2-3
CDR3: CASRLRGETDTQYF
DNA: TGTGCCAGCAGATTACGGGGGGAAACAGATACGCAGTATTTT

size: .
length: 14
V: TRBV20-1
D: .
J: TRBJ2-7
CDR3: CSARRQQSSYEQYF
DNA: TGCAGTGCCAGAAGACAGCAAAGCTCCTACGAGCAGTACTTC

size: many
length: 15
V: TRBV30
D: TRBD1
J: TRBJ2-1
CDR3: CAWSGWDRSYNEQFF
DNA: TGTGCCTGGAGTGGTTGGGACAGGTCCTACAATGAGCAGTTCTTC

size: .
length: 13
V: TRBV29-1
D: .
J: TRBJ1-5
CDR3: CSVWGGSNQPQHF
DNA: TGCAGCGTTTGGGGGGGTAGCAATCAGCCCCAGCATTTT

size: many
length: 14
V: TRBV5-1
D: TRBD1
J: TRBJ1-1
CDR3: CASSATGGVTEAFF
DNA: TGCGCCAGCAGCGCTACAGGGGGCGTGACTGAAGCTTTCTTT

size: .
length: 15
V: TRBV19
D: .
J: TRBJ2-2
CDR3: CASRQSGTNTGELFF
DNA: TGTGCCAGTAGACAGTCCGGGACCAACACCGGGGAGCTGTTTTTT

size: many
length: 16
V: TRBV5-1
D: TRBD1
J: TRBJ2-2
CDR3: CASSLEGQGLSGELFF
DNA: TGCGCCAGCAGCTTGGAGGGACAGGGCTTGTCCGGGGAGCTGTTTTTT

size: few
length: 17
V: TRBV5-5
D: TRBD1
J: TRBJ1-4
CDR3: CASSLTGGGSTNEKLFF
DNA: TGTGCCAGCAGTCTGACAGGGGGCGGATCAACTAATGAAAAACTGTTTTTT

size: many
length: 16
V: TRBV28
D: .
J: TRBJ1-1
CDR3: CASSLFRGTVGTEAFF
DNA: TGTGCCAGCAGTTTATTTAGGGGAACAGTCGGGACTGAAGCTTTCTTT

size: many
length: 14
V: TRBV28
D: .
J: TRBJ2-4
CDR3: CASSLRGAKNIQYF
DNA: TGTGCCAGCAGTTTACGGGGGGCCAAAAACATTCAGTACTTC

size: many
length: 13
V: TRBV27
D: .
J: TRBJ1-1
CDR3: CASSLFDDTEAFF
DNA: TGTGCCAGCAGTTTGTTCGACGACACTGAAGCTTTCTTT

size: many
length: 14
V: TRBV5-1
D: TRBD2
J: TRBJ2-3
CDR3: CASRPAGVSDTQYF
DNA: TGCGCCAGCAGACCTGCGGGAGTGTCAGATACGCAGTATTTT

size: .
length: 13
V: TRBV6-5
D: .
J: TRBJ2-7
CDR3: CASSPSTGSEQYF
DNA: TGTGCCAGCAGCCCCTCGACTGGTTCCGAGCAGTACTTC